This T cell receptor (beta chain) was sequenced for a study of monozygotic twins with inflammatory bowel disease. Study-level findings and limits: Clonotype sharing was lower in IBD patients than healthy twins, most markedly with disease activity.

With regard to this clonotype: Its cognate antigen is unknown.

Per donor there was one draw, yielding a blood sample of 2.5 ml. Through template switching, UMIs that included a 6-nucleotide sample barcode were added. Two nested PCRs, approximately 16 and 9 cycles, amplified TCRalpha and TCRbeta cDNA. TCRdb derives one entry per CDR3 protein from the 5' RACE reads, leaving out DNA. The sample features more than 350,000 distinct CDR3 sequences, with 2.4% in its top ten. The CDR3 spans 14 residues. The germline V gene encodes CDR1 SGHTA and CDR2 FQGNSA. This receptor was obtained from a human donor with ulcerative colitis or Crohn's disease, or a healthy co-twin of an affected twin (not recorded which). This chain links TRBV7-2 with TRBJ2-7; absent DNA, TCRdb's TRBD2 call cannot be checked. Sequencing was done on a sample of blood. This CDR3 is CASSLAYGEYEQYF.